This T cell receptor (beta chain) emerged from a study of blood T cell repertoires in COVID-19. Turning to the study itself: COVID-19 samples from acute and convalescent phases originated in the United States, Italy and Spain. PBMCs, B-cell-depleted T cells, or T cells provided the cDNA or gDNA that made up the material.

Methods used by the authors: Counts of nucleated cells, estimated from reference gene primer amplification, were obtained. Clones were read by immunoSEQ multiplex PCR, and TCRdb kept only the in-frame ones, dropping some. V and J calls and clone size follow that table, whereas D and trimming were derived from the DNA. The sample includes about 200,000 clones, around 82% of them seen just once. For this clone: Mismatch with germline at one junction end may stem from a read error.

The V gene's germline CDR1 is SNHLY and CDR2 FYNNEI. The CDR3 is made up of 14 amino acids. Sequencing was done on a sample of peripheral blood. The chain links TRBV2 to TRBJ2-2, with a possible D match to TRBD1 (6 bases). The clonotype originates from an older woman with acute or convalescent COVID-19. CDR3 amino acids: CASKGESNIGELFF. The CDR3 region has the DNA TGTGCCAGCAAGGGGGAATCGAACATCGGGGAGCTGTTTTTT.